This T cell receptor beta chain was found in a study of cytomegalovirus exposure and HLA in healthy donors. Overall study findings and caveats: The authors reported that TCR beta sequences could predict HLA-A and HLA-B alleles. These predictions were accurate for most subjects in the first cohort. Confirmation was obtained in vitro that a few CMV-associated chains are specific for CMV antigens.

V was trimmed by 1 base and J by 8 bases, leaving 5 bases between them. The germline CDR1 and CDR2 sequences are WSHSY and SAAADI. The CDR3 runs to 11 residues. A multiplex PCR was run with 60 Vbeta primers and 13 Jbeta primers. Assay used: immunoSEQ multiplex PCR; TCRdb lists only in-frame clones, some missing. The sample has about 180,000 clones; 65% to 80% are singletons. As concerns this clone: Its antigen is unknown.

The sequencing input was PBMCs. The chain joins TRBV10-2 to TRBJ1-1, with D hard to call. This receptor was obtained from a woman aged 25 to 39 in good health and CMV-seropositive. CDR3 in DNA: TGCGCCAGCAGTGAGTTACAGGAAGCTTTCTTT. Protein product: CASSELQEAFF.